Listed here are 5 T cell receptor beta chains from one sample, sequenced in a study of metastatic and nonmetastatic thyroid tumors. No patient received treatment before thyroid surgery. Through MiXCR, TCRdb re-clonotyped the PCR reads. The table has tens of thousands of clones, roughly 23% seen once. Material for sequencing was blood. These receptors were collected from a male donor with papillary thyroid cancer or a benign thyroid nodule (not recorded which). Some clones in this sample may be carry-over from other donors' samples.

In this sample, this clone turned up many times. The chain combines TRBV12-3 or TRBV12-4 with TRBJ1-3; D unresolved. Trimming shortened V by 3 bases and J by 0 bases, and 12 bases separated the two germline ends. This CDR3 is 16 amino acids long. The CDR3 protein is CASSFDSSNSGNTIYF. DNA for the CDR3: TGTGCCAGCAGTTTTGACTCAAGTAACTCTGGAAACACCATATATTTT.

This chain links TRBV6-5 with TRBJ2-7; 7 bases match TRBD1. V was clipped by 2 bases and J by 1 base; unmatched bases: 2. The CDR3 extends over 14 amino acids. Germline CDR1 reads MNHEY; CDR2 reads SVGAGI. CDR3 amino acids: CASSYDRESYEQYF. The CDR3 DNA sequence: TGTGCCAGCAGTTACGACAGGGAGTCCTACGAGCAGTACTTC.

This clone occurred many times. The rearrangement links TRBV12-3 or TRBV12-4 to TRBJ1-6; 9 bases are a match to TRBD1. This CDR3 spans 15 amino acids. V lost 1 base, J lost 10 bases, and 5 bases stayed unmatched. CDR3 DNA sequence: TGTGCCAGCAGTTTAGGGGACAGGGTTAGGTCACCCCTCCACTTT. Translating gives CASSLGDRVRSPLHF.

As for this clone: A much more abundant neighbour one base away suggests this may be a read error. CDR3 in amino acids: CAISESGLAPAKNIQYF. Written as DNA, the CDR3 is TGTGCCATCAGTGAGTCGGGACTAGCTCCAGCCAAAAACATTCAGTACTTC. The chain is built from TRBV10-3 and TRBJ2-4, with 9 nucleotides matching TRBD2. The CDR3 consists of 17 residues. V trimming: 0 bases; J trimming: 0 bases; junction bases outside the gene matches: 3. Germline V gene sequence: CDR1 ENHRY, CDR2 SYGVKD.

CDR3 region: CASSYSGFNTEAFF. CDR3 nucleotides: TGTGCCAGCAGTTACTCGGGATTTAACACTGAAGCTTTCTTT. The rearrangement joins TRBV6-2 or TRBV6-3 to TRBJ1-1; D unresolved. The CDR3 is 14 residues long. The V end was cut by 0 bases, the J end by 2 bases, with 7 bases between. Per germline, CDR1 MNHEY and CDR2 SVGEGT.